Shown below are 28 T cell receptor beta chains from a single sample sequenced in a study of blood T cells in healthy people across ages. A sample-barcoded 5' primer and a J-beta primer mix were used in a second PCR of about 7 to 11 cycles. TCRdb used MiXCR to reprocess the 5' RACE reads, holding one entry per CDR3 protein. The table has about 680,000 distinct CDR3 sequences, around 48% seen once. Sequencing was carried out using blood. Source of these receptors: a woman aged 60 to 75 in good health.

The genes are TRBV7-9 and TRBJ2-7; TRBD1 or TRBD2 may be the D gene (5 bases each). The CDR3 has 17 residues. Germline V gene data show CDR1 as SEHNR and CDR2 as FQNEAQ (reference sequence). V was clipped by 5 bases and J by 4 bases, with 24 bases between them. The CDR3 nucleotides read TGTGCCAGCAGCCCTCCAGGGACGGGGATTCTTAGGTACGAGCAGTACTTC. Residues: CASSPPGTGILRYEQYF.

The V and J genes are TRBV20-1 and TRBJ2-1, with no clear D. Germline lookup yields CDR1 DFQATT and CDR2 SNEGSKA (reference sequence). The V gene lost 4 bases and the J gene lost 7 bases, with 17 bases spanning the gap. The CDR3 covers 14 residues. The CDR3 sequence: CSANRWSPQNEQFF. The DNA for the CDR3 is TGCAGTGCTAACCGATGGTCCCCTCAGAATGAGCAGTTCTTC.

This clonotype was counted a few times. This chain links TRBV5-1 with TRBJ2-1; 11 bases agree with TRBD2. Germline V gene lookup returns CDR1 SGHRS and CDR2 YFSETQ. This CDR3 contains 16 residues. V dropped 3 bases and J dropped 2; count of bases not matched to a gene: 4. This CDR3 is CASSWGTSGAYNEQFF. CDR3 coding DNA: TGCGCCAGCAGCTGGGGGACTAGCGGAGCCTACAATGAGCAGTTCTTC.

The chain carries TRBV7-2 and TRBJ1-1; TRBD1 is a possible D gene (5 bases). Trimming took 2 bases from V and 5 from J, leaving 6 bases between them. Germline CDR1 is SGHTA and CDR2 is FQGNSA. The CDR3 covers 12 residues. This chain's CDR3 is CASSLKGTEAFF. CDR3 bases: TGTGCCAGCAGCTTAAAGGGGACTGAAGCTTTCTTT.

The V gene is TRBV20-1, the J gene TRBJ2-5; TRBD2 is a possible D gene (6 bases). Germline assignment: CDR1 DFQATT and CDR2 SNEGSKA (reference sequence). CDR3 length: 14 residues. The V gene lost 2 bases and the J gene lost 11 bases, with 21 bases spanning the gap. The CDR3 DNA sequence: TGCAGTGCTAGAAGGGCTAGCGCGTACAATGAGCAGTACTTC. Translating it yields CSARRASAYNEQYF.

The chain joins TRBV10-3 to TRBJ1-1; maybe TRBD1 (5 bases). The CDR3 runs 16 residues. CDR1 and CDR2 from the germline V gene are ENHRY and SYGVKD. Trimming pared 0 bases from V and 6 bases from J, leaving 17 bases between. The DNA of the CDR3 is TGTGCCATCAGTGAGTCGAGAGTGGGGGGTCCCTCTGAAGCTTTCTTT. It encodes CAISESRVGGPSEAFF.

The rearrangement joins TRBV27 to TRBJ1-2, with D possibly being TRBD1 (6 bases). This CDR3 region has 14 residues. The V end lost 6 bases, the J end lost 2 bases, and 13 bases lay between the germline ends. Germline V CDR1 and CDR2: MNHEY, SMNVEV (reference sequence). CDR3 sequence: CASRPGTPNYGYTF. The CDR3 nucleotides read TGTGCCAGCAGGCCCGGGACACCAAACTATGGCTACACCTTC.

The table lists this clonotype with a few counts. J is TRBJ2-5 and V is TRBV18; D is undetermined. Trimming cost V 5 bases and J 5 bases, with 12 bases left between them. The germline V gene has CDR1 KGHSH and CDR2 LQKENI. The CDR3 consists of 13 residues. CDR3 sequence (DNA): TGTGCCAGCTCATGGACCCTGGGCGAGACCCAGTACTTC. Translation gives CASSWTLGETQYF.

The chain uses TRBV2 and TRBJ2-7; weak D call: TRBD1 (5 bases). The CDR3 totals 13 residues. V was clipped by 4 bases and J by 7 bases, with 14 bases between them. Germline V CDR1 and CDR2: SNHLY, FYNNEI. The CDR3 loop reads CASSGSQATEQYF. The CDR3 DNA follows: TGTGCCAGCAGTGGGTCACAGGCGACTGAGCAGTACTTC.

The chain employs TRBV7-2 and TRBJ2-5; TRBD2 matches 9 bases. V lost 5 bases and J lost 4; bases outside the gene matches: 11. The CDR3 loop spans 16 amino acids. In germline, CDR1 is SGHTA, CDR2 FQGNSA. In DNA form, the CDR3 reads TGTGCCAGCAGCCTGAACCTAGCGGGGTGGGGAGAGACCCAGTACTTC. Translated: CASSLNLAGWGETQYF.

The V gene is TRBV25-1, the J gene TRBJ2-2; D unresolved. This CDR3 spans 14 amino acids. Germline V gene data show CDR1 as MGHDK and CDR2 as SYGVNS. V shed 3 bases and J shed 3 bases, with 8 bases lying between them. CDR3 bases: TGTGCCAGCAGTGAGGCAGGCTACACCGGGGAGCTGTTTTTT. Its protein product is CASSEAGYTGELFF.

This clonotype was seen only a few times. The V call is TRBV7-2, the J call TRBJ2-1; 8 bases agree with TRBD2. The CDR3 has 16 residues. With 2 bases clipped from V and 3 bases from J, the junction kept 6 bases outside the gene matches. Germline lookup yields CDR1 SGHTA and CDR2 FQGNSA. CDR3 amino acids: CASSLRFSGNYNEQFF. CDR3 coding DNA: TGTGCCAGCAGCTTACGATTTAGCGGGAACTACAATGAGCAGTTCTTC.

The V gene is TRBV15, the J gene TRBJ2-5, with D unresolved. The J call is uncertain, as TRBJ2-7 better fits the DNA end. The CDR3 sequence is 13 residues long. From germline, CDR1 is LNHNV and CDR2 YYDKDF (reference sequence). The CDR3 DNA reads TGTGCCACCAGCAGAGATAACCGGGACGAGCAGTACTTC. This encodes CATSRDNRDEQYF.

The chain couples TRBV9 to TRBJ2-7; TRBD1 or TRBD2 may be the D gene (6 bases each). Deletions cut 3 bases from V and 5 bases from J, with 18 bases between. The length of the CDR3 is 15 residues. Germline V gene lookup returns CDR1 SGDLS and CDR2 YYNGEE. The CDR3 nucleotides read TGTGCCAGCAGCGGACGGAGGGGGGTATTCAACGAGCAGTACTTC. This sequence encodes CASSGRRGVFNEQYF. Full variable domain (remainder filled in from reference TRBV9 and TRBJ2-7): DSGVTQTPKHLITATGQRVTLRCSPRSGDLSVYWYQQSLDQGLQFLIQYYNGEERAKGNILERFSAQQFPDLHSELNLSSLELGDSALYFCASSGRRGVFNEQYFGPGTRLTVT.

The rearrangement uses TRBV6-2 or TRBV6-3 and TRBJ2-1; D possibly uses TRBD1 or TRBD2 (5 bases each). Germline V gives CDR1 MNHEY, CDR2 SVGEGT. Trimming left V 7 bases short and J 13 bases short, with 23 bases between. CDR3 length: 14 amino acids. The chain's CDR3 is CASTKLGEDETQFF. CDR3 DNA sequence: TGTGCCAGCACTAAACTGGGGGAAGATGAGACCCAGTTCTTC.

The chain uses TRBV11-3 and TRBJ2-4, with 7 bases aligning to TRBD2. J lost 8 bases, V lost 1 base, and 8 bases had no gene match. The germline CDR1 and CDR2 sequences are SGHNT and YENEEA. The length of the CDR3 is 15 residues. For the CDR3, the DNA is TGTGCCAGCAGCTTAGCCGGCGGGAGAGGGGACATTCAGTACTTC. It codes for CASSLAGGRGDIQYF.

This clonotype showed up just a few times. The genes are TRBV4-2 and TRBJ2-7, with D maybe TRBD2 (6 bases). The CDR3 length is 15 residues. The germline V and J ends were trimmed by 3 bases and 6 bases, with 18 bases remaining between them. Germline CDR1 and CDR2: LGHNA and YNFKEQ. The CDR3 protein is CASSQPGSGSPEQYF. The CDR3 bases are TGTGCCAGCAGCCAGCCAGGTAGCGGTTCCCCCGAGCAGTACTTC.

This clonotype came up a few times. V gene TRBV2 combines with J gene TRBJ2-7; no clear D gene. V was shortened by 3 bases and J by 2 bases, with 5 bases between the two germline ends. Germline V gene lookup returns CDR1 SNHLY and CDR2 FYNNEI. This CDR3 is 12 amino acids long. The CDR3, as DNA: TGTGCCAGCAGTGACGCAGCCTACGAGCAGTACTTC. It is translated as CASSDAAYEQYF.

This chain joins TRBV30 and TRBJ2-7, with TRBD1 as a possible D gene (6 bases). Looked up from germline, CDR1 is GTSNPN and CDR2 is SVGIG (reference sequence). Trimming cost V 3 bases and J 0 bases, with 18 bases left between them. This CDR3 contains 16 residues. CDR3 amino acids: CAWRRHRTEISYEQYF. The DNA of the CDR3 is TGTGCCTGGAGGCGACACCGGACAGAGATCTCCTACGAGCAGTACTTC.

The chain has TRBV20-1 and TRBJ2-5; 9 nucleotides match TRBD1. The germline V gene encodes CDR1 DFQATT and CDR2 SNEGSKA (reference sequence). Losses at the gene ends were 0 bases for V and 4 bases for J; bases not matched to a gene: 6. This CDR3 region has 15 residues. CDR3 amino acids: CSARDLDRGGETQYF. In DNA, the CDR3 is TGCAGTGCTAGAGATTTGGACAGGGGAGGAGAGACCCAGTACTTC.

The chain employs TRBV20-1 and TRBJ2-7; the D gene is possibly TRBD2 (5 bases). The CDR3 has 11 amino acids. CDR1 is DFQATT and CDR2 is SNEGSKA in the germline V gene (reference sequence). V lost 7 bases, J lost 6 bases, and 13 bases lay in between. The CDR3 sequence: CSVSGEFEQYF. CDR3 nucleotide sequence: TGCAGTGTGTCCGGGGAATTCGAGCAGTACTTC.

The CDR3 reads CASSYPQREARETQYF. For the CDR3, the DNA is TGTGCCAGCAGTTACCCGCAGCGGGAGGCTCGAGAGACCCAGTACTTC. The rearrangement joins TRBV6-2 or TRBV6-3 to TRBJ2-5; 9 bases align to TRBD2. CDR1 is MNHEY, CDR2 SVGEGT, per germline. Losses at the gene ends were 2 bases for V and 4 bases for J; bases not matched to a gene: 8. CDR3 length equals 16 residues.

This chain joins TRBV20-1 and TRBJ1-5; D not resolved. The germline CDR1 and CDR2 sequences are DFQATT and SNEGSKA (reference sequence). The ends were cut back, 6 bases at V and 5 bases at J, with 11 bases in the middle. The CDR3 runs to 12 residues. The CDR3 protein is CSARGDYQPQHF. DNA of the CDR3: TGCAGTGCACGCGGGGATTATCAGCCCCAGCATTTT.

This chain connects TRBV20-1 to TRBJ2-1, with TRBD2 identical over 13 bases. The CDR3 consists of 14 residues. V was clipped by 3 bases and J by 9 bases; unmatched bases: 5. Germline V lookup: CDR1 DFQATT, CDR2 SNEGSKA (reference sequence). The CDR3, as DNA: TGCAGTGCTAGTTGGACTAGCGGGAGTGTTGAGCAGTTCTTC. It codes for CSASWTSGSVEQFF.

This clonotype was seen more than once but under ten times. The chain recombines TRBV20-1 with TRBJ1-5; 9 bases map to TRBD1. In germline, CDR1 is DFQATT, CDR2 SNEGSKA (reference sequence). The CDR3 extends over 13 amino acids. Trimming removed 5 bases from V and 6 bases from J; junction bases left unmatched: 5. DNA of the CDR3: TGCAGTGCTGCCGACAGGGGGGGTCAGCCCCAGCATTTT. Translating gives CSAADRGGQPQHF.

This clonotype was recorded many times. The V call is TRBV29-1, the J call TRBJ2-5; a weak D match, TRBD2 (5 bases). The germline V gene has CDR1 SQVTM and CDR2 ANQGSEA. The V end was cut by 3 bases, the J end by 5 bases, with 13 bases between. This CDR3 is 13 amino acids long. The CDR3 here is CSVDITGGETQYF. The DNA of the CDR3 is TGCAGCGTTGATATTACGGGCGGGGAGACCCAGTACTTC.

V and J are TRBV12-5 and TRBJ2-4, with D perhaps matching TRBD1 or TRBD2 (5 bases each). The CDR3 spans 13 residues. Trimming stripped 7 bases from V and 13 bases from J, with 20 bases between. CDR1 is LGHNT and CDR2 is FRNRAP in the germline V gene. As DNA, the CDR3 is TGTGCTAGTGCCTCGTACAGGCTCGGGGAGCAGTACTTC. Its protein is CASASYRLGEQYF.

The chain combines TRBV7-2 with TRBJ2-7; D remains ambiguous. This CDR3 has 14 residues. The V end was cut by 1 base, the J end by 7 bases, with 14 bases between. Germline values: CDR1 SGHTA, CDR2 FQGNSA. Here the CDR3 reads CASSLDPGVGEQYF. The CDR3 region has the DNA TGTGCCAGCAGCTTAGATCCGGGCGTGGGGGAGCAGTACTTC.